This paragraph covers one T cell receptor (beta chain) sequence. The antigen remains unidentified. This sample was included in a study of T cell responses to AZD1222 COVID-19 vaccine. Findings of the study overall: Baseline testing showed seropositivity in only a handful of AZD1222 recipients. Only after the peak T cell response were repertoires sampled.

J gave up 4 bases and V 2 bases, and 16 bases lay outside the gene matches. Germline assignment: CDR1 KGHSH and CDR2 LQKENI. There are 19 residues in the CDR3. Repertoires were generated with immunoSEQ multiplex PCR, while TCRdb's copy carries only in-frame clones and drops some. The sample has about 160,000 clones; around 94% are singletons. This chain links TRBV18 with TRBJ2-3, with TRBD2 identical over 9 bases. Source: peripheral blood, taken on day 0 of AZD1222 vaccination. The receptor's source is an adult in good health. The CDR3 loop reads CASSPSSGVRGGVSDTQYF. Written as DNA, the CDR3 is TGTGCCAGCTCACCATCCTCGGGCGTGCGGGGGGGAGTATCAGATACGCAGTATTTT.